The entry below gives a single T cell receptor beta chain sequence along with its context. This specimen comes from a study of blood T cell repertoires in COVID-19. Whole-study context: Italy, Spain and the United States were the sources of the convalescent and acute COVID-19 samples. Sample material is recorded as cDNA or gDNA derived from T cells, B-cell-depleted T cells, or PBMCs.

Original data processing: Estimation of nucleated cell counts relied on the amplification of reference gene primers. Generated by immunoSEQ multiplex PCR, the TCRdb table keeps only in-frame clones and is missing some. From that table come the V and J calls and clone size; the DNA was used to work out D and trimming. The profile shows 110,000 or so clones, about 88% of them singletons. Between the trimmed V and J ends, which lost 2 bases and 2 bases, there was a span of 5 bases. This CDR3 has 13 amino acids. Germline-derived CDR1 and CDR2 are SGHAT and FQNNGV. This sequence joins TRBV11-2 and TRBJ2-3; no clear D gene. This TCR derives from a man aged 35 to 55 with acute or convalescent COVID-19. Sequencing was performed on peripheral blood. In nucleotides, the CDR3 is TGTGCCAGCAGCTTATCTTACACAGATACGCAGTATTTT. Its protein product is CASSLSYTDTQYF.